A selection of T cell receptor beta chains follows, all from one sample in a study of blood T cell repertoires in COVID-19. TCRdb's table, derived via immunoSEQ multiplex PCR, lists solely in-frame clones and lacks some. The sample holds roughly 250,000 clones, 84% seen once. The sequenced sample consisted of peripheral blood. These receptor sequences come from a person aged 65 to 85 with COVID-19, enrolled during active disease. The CDR3 runs from the conserved cysteine through the conserved F or W. D genes are given only for firm matches. For some rows the clone size is stated as once, few or many, or as a class when expanded; others skip it.

D gene: TRBD1
J gene: TRBJ1-4
V gene: TRBV2
clone size: .
CDR3 DNA: TGTGCCAGCAAGGGGACAGGGGTTGCTGCGCCAAATGAAAAACTGTTTTTT
CDR3 protein: CASKGTGVAAPNEKLFF

D gene: .
J gene: TRBJ2-7
V gene: TRBV5-1
clone size: .
CDR3 DNA: TGCGCCAGCAGCTTGAGTTCTAGGTTAGCGGACTACGAGCAGTACTTC
CDR3 protein: CASSLSSRLADYEQYF

D gene: TRBD2
J gene: TRBJ2-7
V gene: TRBV6-5
clone size: few
CDR3 DNA: TGTGCCAGCAGCCCCCTGGGGGGGGCCTACGAGCAGTACTTC
CDR3 protein: CASSPLGGAYEQYF

D gene: TRBD2
J gene: TRBJ2-7
V gene: TRBV5-1
clone size: .
CDR3 DNA: TGCGCCAGCAGCCCCGTAGCGGGGAGCTACGAGCAGTACTTC
CDR3 protein: CASSPVAGSYEQYF

D gene: .
J gene: TRBJ1-1
V gene: TRBV6-4
clone size: .
CDR3 DNA: TGTGCCAGCAGTCGTTCCGGGAACACTGAAGCTTTCTTT
CDR3 protein: CASSRSGNTEAFF

D gene: TRBD1
J gene: TRBJ2-5
V gene: TRBV6-4
clone size: once
CDR3 DNA: TGTGCCAGCAGCCCCGGGACAGAGGGGACCCAGTACTTC
CDR3 protein: CASSPGTEGTQYF

D gene: TRBD1
J gene: TRBJ1-3
V gene: TRBV5-5
clone size: .
CDR3 DNA: TGTGCCAGCAGCTTTCTTATGACAGGGGGGGACTCTGGAAACACCATATATTTT
CDR3 protein: CASSFLMTGGDSGNTIYF

D gene: .
J gene: TRBJ2-2
V gene: TRBV11-3
clone size: once
CDR3 DNA: TGTGCCAGCAGCTTAAGGACAGCGAACACCGGGGAGCTGTTTTTT
CDR3 protein: CASSLRTANTGELFF

D gene: TRBD1
J gene: TRBJ1-2
V gene: TRBV13
clone size: .
CDR3 DNA: TGTGCCAGCAGCTCCCGGGACAGCGACAATGGCTACACCTTC
CDR3 protein: CASSSRDSDNGYTF

D gene: TRBD1
J gene: TRBJ1-1
V gene: TRBV4-3
clone size: .
CDR3 DNA: TGCGCCAGCAGCCACGTTGGGACAGCTGAAGCTTTCTTT
CDR3 protein: CASSHVGTAEAFF

D gene: TRBD1
J gene: TRBJ2-6
V gene: TRBV5-5
clone size: .
CDR3 DNA: TGTGCCAGCAGCTCCCTCTTCCGGGACAGGGTCTCTGGGGCCAACGTCCTGACTTTC
CDR3 protein: CASSSLFRDRVSGANVLTF

D gene: TRBD1
J gene: TRBJ1-5
V gene: TRBV2
clone size: .
CDR3 DNA: TGTGCCAGCATGCGGGACAGGGGGTCTAGCAATCAGCCCCAGCATTTT
CDR3 protein: CASMRDRGSSNQPQHF

D gene: TRBD2
J gene: TRBJ2-1
V gene: TRBV18
clone size: .
CDR3 DNA: TGTGCCAGCTCACGTGGGACGGCACTAGCGGGCTCCTACAATGAGCAGTTCTTC
CDR3 protein: CASSRGTALAGSYNEQFF

D gene: TRBD2
J gene: TRBJ2-1
V gene: TRBV9
clone size: few
CDR3 DNA: TGTGCCAGCAGCGTAGGTGGGACTAGCGGGGGTCACCGATCCTACAATGAGCAGTTCTTC
CDR3 protein: CASSVGGTSGGHRSYNEQFF

D gene: TRBD1
J gene: TRBJ1-1
V gene: TRBV14
clone size: .
CDR3 DNA: TGTGCCAGCAGCCAAGATCGGACAGGGGGAGCTTTCTTT
CDR3 protein: CASSQDRTGGAFF

D gene: TRBD2
J gene: TRBJ2-1
V gene: TRBV7-3
clone size: .
CDR3 DNA: TGTGCCAGCAGCTTTGTAGCGGGAGGTCTAAATGAGCAGTTCTTC
CDR3 protein: CASSFVAGGLNEQFF

D gene: .
J gene: TRBJ1-5
V gene: TRBV7-2
clone size: .
CDR3 DNA: TGTGCCAGCAGCTTAGAGGGGGACAATAGACAGCCCCAGCATTTT
CDR3 protein: CASSLEGDNRQPQHF

D gene: .
J gene: TRBJ2-7
V gene: TRBV30
clone size: .
CDR3 DNA: TGTGCCTGGAGACGCCGGGACAGGGGGACATACGGGACTAGCGTTTCCTACGAGCAGTACTTC
CDR3 protein: CAWRRRDRGTYGTSVSYEQYF

D gene: TRBD1
J gene: TRBJ2-1
V gene: TRBV28
clone size: .
CDR3 DNA: TGTGCCAGCAGTTTACAGGGGGACTCCTACAATGAGCAGTTCTTC
CDR3 protein: CASSLQGDSYNEQFF

D gene: TRBD1
J gene: TRBJ2-1
V gene: TRBV5-1
clone size: .
CDR3 DNA: TGCGCCAGCAGCTTGGATACAGGGGGCCACAATGAGCAGTTCTTC
CDR3 protein: CASSLDTGGHNEQFF

D gene: TRBD1
J gene: TRBJ1-5
V gene: TRBV7-2
clone size: .
CDR3 DNA: TGTGCCAGCAGCCAACCAGCCGGGACAGGGACTAGCAATCAGCCCCAGCATTTT
CDR3 protein: CASSQPAGTGTSNQPQHF

D gene: TRBD2
J gene: TRBJ2-2
V gene: TRBV24-1
clone size: .
CDR3 DNA: TGTGCCACCAGTGATGCGGGAGGCCACACCGGGGAGCTGTTTTTT
CDR3 protein: CATSDAGGHTGELFF

D gene: .
J gene: TRBJ2-2
V gene: TRBV7-2
clone size: .
CDR3 DNA: TGTGCCAGCAGCTTAAATACATGGAACACCGGGGAGCTGTTTTTT
CDR3 protein: CASSLNTWNTGELFF

D gene: .
J gene: TRBJ2-5
V gene: TRBV5-1
clone size: once
CDR3 DNA: TGCGCCAGCAGAGAGGGGACACAAGAGACCCAGTACTTC
CDR3 protein: CASREGTQETQYF

D gene: TRBD1
J gene: TRBJ2-1
V gene: TRBV7-3
clone size: .
CDR3 DNA: TGTGCCAGCAGCCCGACAGGGAACAATGAGCAGTTCTTC
CDR3 protein: CASSPTGNNEQFF

D gene: .
J gene: TRBJ1-1
V gene: TRBV5-1
clone size: .
CDR3 DNA: TGCGCCAGCAGCTTTTCCCAGGGAGGGGTCACTGAAGCTTTCTTT
CDR3 protein: CASSFSQGGVTEAFF

D gene: .
J gene: TRBJ2-1
V gene: TRBV10-3
clone size: few
CDR3 DNA: TGTGCCATCAGTGAGTCGGGCTATGAGCAGTTCTTC
CDR3 protein: CAISESGYEQFF

D gene: .
J gene: TRBJ2-5
V gene: TRBV5-1
clone size: .
CDR3 DNA: TGCGCCAGCAGCTTACCGGGTGGGGAGACCCAGTACTTC
CDR3 protein: CASSLPGGETQYF

D gene: TRBD2
J gene: TRBJ2-7
V gene: TRBV5-4
clone size: .
CDR3 DNA: TGTGCCAGCAGCTCGGGGGGTGGGACCTCAACCTACGAGCAGTACTTC
CDR3 protein: CASSSGGGTSTYEQYF